This T cell receptor beta chain was sequenced in a study of CD8+ T cells in alopecia areata. The CDR3 runs 16 residues. The germline CDR1 and CDR2 sequences are SQVTM and ANQGSEA. Concerning this clone: A read error may account for a junction end that differs from germline.

The treatment denotes: oral pan-JAK inhibitor, 5-10 mg twice daily. Reverse transcription of extracted RNA yielded cDNA, which provided the sequencing template. Method: immunoSEQ multiplex PCR; TCRdb's copy keeps in-frame clones and lacks some. The table has around 140,000 clones, roughly 54% seen once. The chain employs TRBV29-1 and TRBJ2-1; 8 bases line up with TRBD1. The TCR was taken from a human donor with alopecia areata. The starting material was CD8+ T cells sorted from blood, obtained at week 4, from a patient treated with tofacitinib. CDR3 in amino acids: CSVKETGESSYNEQFF. For the CDR3, the DNA is TGCAGCGTTAAAGAGACAGGGGAAAGCTCCTACAATGAGCAGTTCTTC.